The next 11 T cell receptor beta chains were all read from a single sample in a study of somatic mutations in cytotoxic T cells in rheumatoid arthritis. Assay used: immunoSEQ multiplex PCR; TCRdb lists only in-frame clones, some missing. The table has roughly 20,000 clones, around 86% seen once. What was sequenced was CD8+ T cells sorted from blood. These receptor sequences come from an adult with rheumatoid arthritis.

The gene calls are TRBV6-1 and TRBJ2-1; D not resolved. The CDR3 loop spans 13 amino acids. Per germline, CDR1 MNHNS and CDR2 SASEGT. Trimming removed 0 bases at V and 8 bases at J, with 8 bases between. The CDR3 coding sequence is TGTGCCAGCAGTGAAGCGCTGAGTTATGAGCAGTTCTTC. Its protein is CASSEALSYEQFF.

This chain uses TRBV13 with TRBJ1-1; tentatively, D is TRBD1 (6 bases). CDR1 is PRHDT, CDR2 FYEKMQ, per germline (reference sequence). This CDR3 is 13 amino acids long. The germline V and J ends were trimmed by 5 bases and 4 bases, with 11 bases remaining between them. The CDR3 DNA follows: TGTGCCAGCAGCCCCGGAGGGGGCACTGAAGCTTTCTTT. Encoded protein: CASSPGGGTEAFF.

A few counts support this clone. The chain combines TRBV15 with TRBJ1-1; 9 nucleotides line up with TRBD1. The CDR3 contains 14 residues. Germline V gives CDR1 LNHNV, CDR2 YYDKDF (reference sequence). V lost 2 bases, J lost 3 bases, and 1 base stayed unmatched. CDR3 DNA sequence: TGTGCCACCAGCAGAAGGGACAGGGACACTGAAGCTTTCTTT. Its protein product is CATSRRDRDTEAFF.

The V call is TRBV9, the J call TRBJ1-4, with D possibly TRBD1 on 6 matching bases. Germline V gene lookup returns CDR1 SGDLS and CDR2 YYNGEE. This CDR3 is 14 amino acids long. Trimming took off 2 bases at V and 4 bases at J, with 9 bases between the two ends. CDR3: CASSVDSVNEKLFF. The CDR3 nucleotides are TGTGCCAGCAGCGTGGACAGCGTTAATGAAAAACTGTTTTTT.

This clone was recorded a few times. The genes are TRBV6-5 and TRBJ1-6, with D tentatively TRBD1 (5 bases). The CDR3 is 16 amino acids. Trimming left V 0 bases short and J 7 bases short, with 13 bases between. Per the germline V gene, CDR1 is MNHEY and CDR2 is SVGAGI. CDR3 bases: TGTGCCAGCAGTTACTCGAGAGGGACGCTGAATTCACCCCTCCACTTT. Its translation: CASSYSRGTLNSPLHF.

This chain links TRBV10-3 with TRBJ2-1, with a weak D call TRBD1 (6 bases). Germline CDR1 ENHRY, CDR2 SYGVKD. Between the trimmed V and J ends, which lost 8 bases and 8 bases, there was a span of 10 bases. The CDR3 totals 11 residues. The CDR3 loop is CAIGGADEQFF. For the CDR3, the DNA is TGTGCCATCGGGGGCGCAGATGAGCAGTTCTTC.

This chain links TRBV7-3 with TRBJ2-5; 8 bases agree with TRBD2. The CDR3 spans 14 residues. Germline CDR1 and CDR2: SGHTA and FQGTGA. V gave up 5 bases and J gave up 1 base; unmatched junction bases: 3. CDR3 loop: CASSKRGGQETQYF. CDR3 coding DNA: TGTGCCAGCAGCAAACGGGGGGGCCAAGAGACCCAGTACTTC.

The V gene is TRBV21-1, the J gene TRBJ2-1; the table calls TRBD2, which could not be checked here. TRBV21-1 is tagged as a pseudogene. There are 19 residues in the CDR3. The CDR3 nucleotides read TGTGCCAGCAGCACTCTCGGGCGACTAGCGGAGACAGCCTACAATGAGCAGTTCTTC. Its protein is CASSTLGRLAETAYNEQFF.

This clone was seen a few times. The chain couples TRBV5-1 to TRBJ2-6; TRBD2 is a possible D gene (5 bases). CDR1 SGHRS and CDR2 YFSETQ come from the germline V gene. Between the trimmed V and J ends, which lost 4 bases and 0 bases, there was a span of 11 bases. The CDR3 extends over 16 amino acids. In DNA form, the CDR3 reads TGCGCCAGCAGCCACGCGGGTAGCTCTGGGGCCAACGTCCTGACTTTC. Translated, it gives CASSHAGSSGANVLTF. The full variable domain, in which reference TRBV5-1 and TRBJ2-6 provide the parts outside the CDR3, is KAGVTQTPRYLIKTRGQQVTLSCSPISGHRSVSWYQQTPGQGLQFLFEYFSETQRNKGNFPGRFSGRQFSNSRSEMNVSTLELGDSALYLCASSHAGSSGANVLTFGAGSRLTVL.

Written as DNA, the CDR3 is TGTGCCAGCAGTAGACAGGGGGGGAATGAGCAGTTCTTC. Translating it yields CASSRQGGNEQFF. The rearrangement joins TRBV28 to TRBJ2-1; 9 bases fit TRBD1. CDR1 and CDR2 (germline): MDHEN, SYDVKM. The CDR3 length is 13 residues. V dropped 5 bases and J dropped 7; count of bases not matched to a gene: 3. The full variable domain, its missing parts supplied by reference TRBV28 and TRBJ2-1, is DVKVTQSSRYLVKRTGEKVFLECVQDMDHENMFWYRQDPGLGLRLIYFSYDVKMKEKGDIPEGYSVSREKKERFSLILESASTNQTSMYLCASSRQGGNEQFFGPGTRLTVL.

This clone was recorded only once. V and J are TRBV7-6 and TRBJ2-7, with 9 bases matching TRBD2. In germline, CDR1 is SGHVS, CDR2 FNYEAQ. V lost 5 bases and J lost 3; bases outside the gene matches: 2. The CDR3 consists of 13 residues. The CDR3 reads CASSQTSGYEQYF. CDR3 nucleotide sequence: TGTGCCAGCAGCCAGACTAGCGGCTACGAGCAGTACTTC.